This TCR beta chain was identified during a study of shared T cell receptors in the human thymus. The CDR3 covers 13 residues. Trimming pared 1 base from V and 4 bases from J, leaving 6 bases between. Per the germline V gene, CDR1 is SGHTA and CDR2 is FQGTGA. Assay: immunoSEQ multiplex PCR; the TCRdb copy retains only in-frame clones and omits some. The repertoire holds 630,000 or so clones, with around 87% as singletons. In addition, the sample was reused for a study of human thymus T cells. This second study notes: Donation came from healthy Finnish infants having corrective surgery for congenital heart defects. The thymus was resected at corrective cardiac surgery. Seemingly biased V and J gene usage marked thymic and blood repertoires.

The rearrangement links TRBV7-3 to TRBJ2-3; D perhaps matches TRBD2 (6 bases). Sequenced: thymocytes. This sequence was found in a boy under two years old with a congenital heart defect. The chain's CDR3 is CASSLRLADTQYF. CDR3 DNA sequence: TGTGCCAGCAGCTTAAGACTAGCAGATACGCAGTATTTT.